The rows below give T cell receptor beta chains drawn from one sample of a study of regulatory T cells in long-lasting Graves disease. TCRdb called the multiplex PCR reads again in MiXCR, with one record for every CDR3 protein. The sample carries roughly 450,000 distinct CDR3 sequences, 22% recorded once. Sequences were derived from peripheral blood mononuclear cells (PBMCs), sampled when the disease was refractory, from a patient treated with antithyroid drugs. Source of these receptors: a female donor with Graves disease. CDR3s include the opening cysteine and the closing phenylalanine or tryptophan. The order of the fields is V gene, clone size, D gene, J gene, CDR3 protein, CDR3 DNA. The D gene is left open where the match is weak. Not all rows give a size; the values are once, few, many and, for expanded clones, a class.

>TRBV20-1|.|.|TRBJ2-1
CSARHRDDYNEQFF
TGCAGTGCTAGACACAGGGACGATTACAATGAGCAGTTCTTC
>TRBV2|.|.|TRBJ1-5
CASSLGGGSDQPQHF
TGTGCCAGCAGTTTAGGTGGAGGGTCTGATCAGCCCCAGCATTTT
>TRBV5-1|few|TRBD1|TRBJ1-2
CASSLARDRFGYGYTF
TGCGCCAGCAGCTTGGCCCGGGACAGGTTTGGATATGGCTACACCTTC
>TRBV6-2/TRBV6-3|few|.|TRBJ1-1
CASSSTAGVKGRAFF
TGTGCCAGCAGTTCCACCGCGGGGGTGAAGGGGCGTGCTTTCTTT
>TRBV20-1|.|.|TRBJ2-7
CSATQGEQYF
TGCAGTGCTACGCAGGGGGAGCAGTACTTC
>TRBV9|.|TRBD1|TRBJ1-5
CASSAGTGGNQPQHF
TGTGCCAGCAGCGCAGGGACAGGGGGCAATCAGCCCCAGCATTTT
>TRBV28|many|.|TRBJ2-2
CASRSPGGRGAGELFF
TGTGCCAGCAGAAGTCCGGGGGGCCGAGGGGCCGGGGAGCTGTTTTTT
>TRBV7-2|few|.|TRBJ1-2
CANSLYVQGTYGYTF
TGTGCCAACAGCTTATATGTTCAGGGTACCTATGGCTACACCTTC
>TRBV5-6|.|TRBD2|TRBJ2-7
CASSLELAGGYEQYF
TGTGCCAGCAGCTTGGAGCTAGCGGGGGGGTACGAGCAGTACTTC
>TRBV11-3|.|TRBD1|TRBJ1-6
CASSRSGGQKYGNSPLHF
TGTGCCAGCAGTCGTTCAGGGGGCCAGAAGTATGGGAATTCACCCCTCCACTTT
>TRBV20-1|few|.|TRBJ1-5
CSVTGHNQPQHF
TGCAGTGTTACCGGCCATAATCAGCCCCAGCATTTT
>TRBV28|many|TRBD1|TRBJ2-7
CASSPGAGGAYEQYF
TGTGCCAGCAGTCCCGGGGCAGGGGGCGCCTACGAGCAGTACTTC
>TRBV15|many|TRBD2|TRBJ2-7
CATSIFGGGSYEQYF
TGTGCCACCAGCATATTCGGCGGGGGCTCCTACGAGCAGTACTTC
>TRBV3-1|.|.|TRBJ1-4
CASSQDSYGEKLFF
TGTGCCAGCAGCCAAGATTCCTATGGGGAAAAACTGTTTTTT
>TRBV12-3/TRBV12-4|many|TRBD1|TRBJ1-6
CASSEGQYLNNSPLHF
TGTGCCAGCAGTGAGGGACAGTACCTAAATAATTCACCCCTCCACTTT
>TRBV29-1|.|TRBD2|TRBJ2-1
CSVGGDASNEQFF
TGCAGCGTGGGGGGGGACGCAAGCAATGAGCAGTTCTTC
>TRBV15|once|.|TRBJ2-5
CAISRDLTGQETQYF
TGTGCCATCAGCAGAGATCTAACGGGGCAAGAGACCCAGTACTTC
>TRBV6-1|many|.|TRBJ1-6
CASLTRGRSGNSPLHF
TGTGCCAGCCTAACAAGGGGCAGGAGTGGGAATTCACCCCTCCACTTT
>TRBV10-3|few|.|TRBJ2-5
CAIRGTGPQETQYF
TGTGCCATCAGGGGAACAGGTCCTCAAGAGACCCAGTACTTC
>TRBV20-1|.|.|TRBJ1-6
CSARDTEDSPLHF
TGCAGTGCTAGGGACACTGAAGATTCACCCCTCCACTTT